Each of the 13 T cell receptor beta chains below was sequenced from the same sample in a study of T cell repertoires in cytomegalovirus infection. TCRdb fed the reads into MiXCR, producing one record per CDR3 protein. The table has about 830,000 distinct CDR3 sequences, 30% to 35% seen once. For these TCRs, the target antigens are not known. The sample consisted of cultured CD8+ T cells from PBMCs, taken from culture after CMV antigen stimulation. These receptors came from a human donor in good health (CMV status not recorded). Some clones in this sample may be carry-over from other donors' samples.

The gene calls are TRBV2 and TRBJ2-2; tentatively, D is TRBD2 (7 bases). CDR1 is SNHLY and CDR2 is FYNNEI in the germline V gene. The CDR3 contains 15 residues. V was pared by 10 bases and J by 1 base, with 16 bases between. CDR3 nucleotide sequence: TGTGCCATAGACGGGGGGCCTGGGAACACCGGGGAGCTGTTTTTT. Residues: CAIDGGPGNTGELFF.

The rearrangement links TRBV28 to TRBJ1-5, with a weak D call TRBD1 (5 bases). Germline V gives CDR1 MDHEN, CDR2 SYDVKM. The CDR3 covers 13 residues. V gave up 6 bases and J gave up 0 bases, with 6 bases separating them. The CDR3 nucleotides read TGTGCCAGCAGCAGGGTTAGCAATCAGCCCCAGCATTTT. It yields the protein CASSRVSNQPQHF.

J is TRBJ1-2 and V is TRBV7-1; no clear D. TRBV7-1 is an open reading frame, and its role is uncertain. The CDR3 totals 11 residues. V was trimmed by 10 bases and J by 7 bases, leaving 13 bases between them. CDR3 sequence: CATLDRPGYTF. For the CDR3, the DNA is TGTGCCACCCTAGACCGGCCTGGCTACACCTTC.

The CDR3 loop is CAIREHQEDGKYSNQPQHF. The CDR3 DNA follows: TGTGCCATCAGAGAACACCAGGAGGACGGGAAATATAGCAATCAGCCCCAGCATTTT. The chain couples TRBV10-3 to TRBJ1-5, with D hard to call. CDR1 and CDR2 (germline): ENHRY, SYGVKD. The CDR3 is 19 residues long. Trimming pared 6 bases from V and 0 bases from J, leaving 24 bases between.

There are a few counts of this clonotype. V is TRBV7-2 and J is TRBJ2-3; 11 bases are a match to TRBD1. Germline CDR1 is SGHTA and CDR2 is FQGNSA. The J segment lost 0 bases and the V segment lost 5 bases, leaving 7 bases of the junction unmatched. The CDR3 extends over 17 amino acids. CDR3 region: CASSKDRGQTSTDTQYF. The CDR3 nucleotides read TGTGCCAGCAGCAAGGACAGGGGGCAAACTAGCACAGATACGCAGTATTTT.

The V and J genes are TRBV5-6 and TRBJ1-2, with D possibly TRBD1 on 5 matching bases. CDR3 size: 14 residues. The V end was cut by 6 bases, the J end by 3 bases, with 15 bases between. The germline gives CDR1 SGHDT, CDR2 YYEEEE. DNA of the CDR3: TGTGCCAGCATCTTTGGGGGAGGGGACTATGGCTACACCTTC. This codes for CASIFGGGDYGYTF.

In its sample, this clonotype was seen many times. The V call is TRBV6-5, the J call TRBJ2-3; 8 nucleotides align to TRBD2. CDR3 size: 14 residues. V lost 8 bases to trimming and J lost 5 bases; unmatched junction nucleotides: 9. Germline V lookup: CDR1 MNHEY, CDR2 SVGAGI. The CDR3 nucleotides read TGTGCCAGCGCCGCTCTAGCGGGCGGAGATACGCAGTATTTT. Translating it yields CASAALAGGDTQYF.

In this sample, this clonotype turned up many times. The chain links TRBV7-2 to TRBJ2-5; no clear D. The germline V gene has CDR1 SGHTA and CDR2 FQGNSA. CDR3 length equals 8 residues. Trimming shortened V by 8 bases and J by 5 bases, and 0 bases separated the two germline ends. CDR3 amino acids: CASETQYF. In DNA, the CDR3 is TGTGCCAGCGAGACCCAGTACTTC.

This clonotype was detected only a few times. As DNA, the CDR3 is TGTGCCAGCAGTTACGCGGGACTAGCGGGGTCAGATACGCAGTATTTT. It is translated as CASSYAGLAGSDTQYF. The V gene is TRBV6-2 or TRBV6-3, the J gene TRBJ2-3; the match to TRBD2 covers 13 bases. This CDR3 contains 16 residues. V shed 2 bases, J shed 4 bases, and the junction held 3 bases outside the gene matches. CDR1 is MNHEY and CDR2 is SVGEGT in the germline V gene.

At least ten counts were recorded for this clonotype. J is TRBJ1-1 and V is TRBV6-2 or TRBV6-3; D might be TRBD1 (6 bases). This CDR3 region has 15 residues. Germline assignment: CDR1 MNHEY and CDR2 SVGEGT. Between the trimmed V and J ends, which lost 5 bases and 8 bases, there was a span of 21 bases. This CDR3 is CASSVTGAERSEAFF. The CDR3 bases are TGTGCCAGCAGTGTTACGGGGGCAGAGCGATCCGAAGCTTTCTTT.

The rearrangement uses TRBV19 and TRBJ1-5; the D gene is possibly TRBD1 (5 bases). Germline CDR1 LNHDA, CDR2 SQIVND (reference sequence). The CDR3 is made up of 16 amino acids. Trimming cost V 6 bases and J 0 bases, with 15 bases left between them. CDR3 loop: CASRPGHLNSNQPQHF. CDR3 coding DNA: TGTGCCAGTAGACCAGGACACCTAAATAGCAATCAGCCCCAGCATTTT.

V usage is TRBV7-9 and J usage is TRBJ2-1; D may be TRBD1 (6 bases). Germline V CDR1 and CDR2: SEHNR, FQNEAQ (reference sequence). Trimming pared 10 bases from V and 5 bases from J, leaving 21 bases between. The CDR3 has 15 residues. The CDR3 region is CATNLRQETNNEQFF. CDR3 in DNA: TGTGCCACGAATTTGAGACAGGAGACTAACAATGAGCAGTTCTTC.

This clonotype was recorded a few times. The rearrangement uses TRBV7-8 and TRBJ2-7; 12 nucleotides agree with TRBD1. Germline CDR1 and CDR2: SGHVS and FQNEAQ. The CDR3 spans 17 residues. V shed 3 bases, J shed 3 bases, and the junction held 9 bases outside the gene matches. CDR3 loop: CASSLGQGAALIYEQYV. CDR3 nucleotide sequence: TGTGCCAGCAGCTTGGGACAGGGGGCGGCTTTGATCTACGAGCAGTACGTC.